The 22 T cell receptor beta chains reported below all come from one sample, sequenced in a study of blood T cells in healthy people across ages. Then a second PCR, running about 6 to 12 cycles, was carried out with a sample-barcoded 5' primer and a J-beta primer mix. TCRdb reprocessed the 5' RACE reads via MiXCR and lists one record per CDR3 protein. Among more than 900,000 distinct CDR3 sequences listed, around 29% were seen once. These data also featured in a second study, about T cells of mothers and their children.

Sequenced input: blood. These receptors originate from a woman aged 40 to 50 in good health.

For this clonotype: A much larger clone is a single base away; this may be a read error. V and J are TRBV29-1 and TRBJ2-7; 8 bases match TRBD1. J lost 7 bases, V lost 6 bases, and 8 bases had no gene match. CDR3 size: 12 residues. Germline V lookup: CDR1 SQVTM, CDR2 ANQGSEA. CDR3 coding DNA: TGCAGCGTAGCAGGACAGGGCTATGAGCAGTACTTC. Translating it yields CSVAGQGYEQYF.

At least ten counts were recorded for this clonotype. V gene TRBV9 combines with J gene TRBJ1-1; 7 bases map to TRBD1. V shed 6 bases, J shed 0 bases, and the junction held 5 bases outside the gene matches. There are 14 residues in the CDR3. Germline lookup yields CDR1 SGDLS and CDR2 YYNGEE. The chain's CDR3 is CASTRQGMNTEAFF. Here the CDR3 DNA reads TGTGCCAGCACCAGACAGGGTATGAACACTGAAGCTTTCTTT.

This clonotype was seen repeatedly, ten times or more. The gene calls are TRBV12-3 or TRBV12-4 and TRBJ1-2; 12 bases align to TRBD1. Trimming removed 1 base from V and 6 bases from J; junction bases left unmatched: 3. CDR3 size: 15 residues. The CDR3 coding sequence is TGTGCCAGCAGTTTAGTGGGACAGGGGGCGGATGGCTACACCTTC. It is translated as CASSLVGQGADGYTF.

On this clonotype itself: Compared with germline, one end of the junction differs, possibly owing to a read error. J is TRBJ1-2 and V is TRBV2; D is unclear. The V gene's germline CDR1 is SNHLY and CDR2 FYNNEI. The CDR3 consists of 12 residues. The CDR3 DNA reads as TGTGCCGGCAGTGAAGCAGGCTATGGCTACACCTTC. Its protein product is CAGSEAGYGYTF.

The gene calls are TRBV11-2 and TRBJ1-2; tentative D call: TRBD1 (6 bases). V was cut by 6 bases and J by 0 bases, with 14 bases left in between. The CDR3 covers 15 residues. Germline CDR1 SGHAT, CDR2 FQNNGV. The CDR3 DNA is TGTGCCAGCAGGGCCGAGGGGGGATCTAACTATGGCTACACCTTC. Translation gives CASRAEGGSNYGYTF.

This clonotype was picked up a small number of times. The chain couples TRBV28 to TRBJ2-3; no reliable D call. Trimming took 2 bases from V and 6 from J, leaving 15 bases between them. Germline CDR1 MDHEN, CDR2 SYDVKM. CDR3 length: 15 residues. CDR3 protein: CASSLGNGQMDTQYF. The CDR3 DNA follows: TGTGCCAGCAGTTTAGGGAACGGTCAAATGGATACGCAGTATTTT.

With respect to this clonotype: At one end the junction does not follow the germline gene, possibly because of a read error. The chain employs TRBV10-3 and TRBJ1-1; D is perhaps TRBD1 (5 bases). Germline V CDR1 and CDR2: ENHRY, SYGVKD. The CDR3 runs 16 residues. The CDR3 region is CTISGRGRTTPFEAFF. CDR3 coding DNA: TGTACCATCAGTGGCCGGGGCAGGACTACTCCTTTTGAAGCTTTCTTT.

This clonotype was seen more than once but under ten times. A much larger clone lies one base from this, so it may be a read error. The rearrangement uses TRBV9 and TRBJ2-1; weak D call: TRBD2 (6 bases). Trimming shortened V by 3 bases and J by 5 bases, and 12 bases separated the two germline ends. The CDR3 loop spans 14 amino acids. CDR1 SGDLS and CDR2 YYNGEE come from the germline V gene. This CDR3 is CASSGEGLDNEQFF. CDR3 coding DNA: TGTGCCAGCAGCGGCGAGGGACTGGACAATGAGCAGTTCTTC.

This clonotype was detected many times. The V gene is TRBV4-1, the J gene TRBJ2-7; D is uncertain. V was cut by 0 bases and J by 4 bases, with 13 bases left in between. Germline V lookup: CDR1 MGHRA, CDR2 YSYEKL. The CDR3 extends over 15 amino acids. CDR3 protein: CASSQDEQLGYEQYF. In nucleotides, the CDR3 is TGCGCCAGCAGCCAAGATGAACAGCTGGGATACGAGCAGTACTTC.

The V gene is TRBV7-2, the J gene TRBJ1-2, with D perhaps TRBD1 (5 bases). Germline V gives CDR1 SGHTA, CDR2 FQGNSA. V was trimmed by 5 bases and J by 8 bases, leaving 15 bases between them. The CDR3 has 13 amino acids. This CDR3 reads CASSPKGDLGYTF. In DNA, the CDR3 is TGTGCCAGCAGCCCAAAAGGGGATTTGGGCTACACCTTC.

The chain has TRBV30 and TRBJ2-4; 10 positions agree with TRBD1. The J call may be faulty, since TRBJ2-7 better matches the DNA end. This CDR3 spans 13 amino acids. Germline CDR1 reads GTSNPN; CDR2 reads SVGIG (reference sequence). The CDR3 nucleotides read TGTGCCTGGAGGGGACAGGGGCACTACGAGCAGTACTTC. Protein sequence: CAWRGQGHYEQYF.

On this clonotype: A clone one base away is much larger, so this may be a read error. The gene calls are TRBV7-9 and TRBJ2-5; D is perhaps TRBD2 (5 bases). In germline, CDR1 is SEHNR, CDR2 FQNEAQ (reference sequence). Trimming removed 3 bases at V and 11 bases at J, with 22 bases between. This CDR3 is 15 amino acids long. The CDR3 nucleotides are TGTGCCAGCAGCTTCCGAAGCGGAAGAAACAATGAGCAGTACTTC. It is translated as CASSFRSGRNNEQYF. The whole variable domain, remainder taken from reference TRBV7-9 and TRBJ2-5, is DTGVSQNPRHKITKRGQNVTFRCDPISEHNRLYWYRQTLGQGPEFLTYFQNEAQLEKSRLLSDRFSAERPKGSFSTLEIQRTEQGDSAMYLCASSFRSGRNNEQYFGPGTRLLVL.

The chain has TRBV29-1 and TRBJ2-3; maybe TRBD2 (6 bases). This CDR3 has 13 residues. Trimming took 3 bases from V and 2 from J, leaving 9 bases between them. Germline assignment: CDR1 SQVTM and CDR2 ANQGSEA. The DNA of the CDR3 is TGCAGCGTTGAGCGGGGAAACACAGATACGCAGTATTTT. Protein sequence: CSVERGNTDTQYF.

This clonotype was observed once. This sequence joins TRBV30 and TRBJ1-1; no reliable D call. CDR1 GTSNPN and CDR2 SVGIG come from the germline V gene (reference sequence). The CDR3 runs to 9 residues. Deletions cut 8 bases from V and 8 bases from J, with 9 bases between. The CDR3 coding sequence is TGTGCCGCAGAGGAGGAAGCTTTCTTT. Protein: CAAEEEAFF.

The gene calls are TRBV21-1 and TRBJ2-7; TRBD2, the table's D call, lacks a check against the DNA. TRBV21-1 is designated a pseudogene. CDR3 length equals 11 residues. The DNA for the CDR3 is TGTGCCAGCCGGGGAGGGGAAGGACTGTACTTC. Encoded protein: CASRGGEGLYF.

This clonotype was picked up many times. The V call is TRBV29-1, the J call TRBJ1-2; 8 nucleotides match TRBD1. Unmatched junction bases numbered 5, after V lost 5 bases and J lost 3 bases. The CDR3 has 13 residues. Germline V gives CDR1 SQVTM, CDR2 ANQGSEA. In nucleotides, the CDR3 is TGCAGCGTTCTTCCAGGGGGCCACTATGGCTACACCTTC. As protein: CSVLPGGHYGYTF. The variable domain in full, completed from reference TRBV29-1 and TRBJ1-2, reads SAVISQKPSRDICQRGTSLTIQCQVDSQVTMMFWYRQQPGQSLTLIATANQGSEATYESGFVIDKFPISRPNLTFSTLTVSNMSPEDSSIYLCSVLPGGHYGYTFGSGTRLTVV.

There are a few counts of this clonotype. This chain joins TRBV12-3 or TRBV12-4 and TRBJ2-2; 9 nucleotides line up with TRBD2. V lost 2 bases, J lost 0 bases, and 1 base stayed unmatched. This CDR3 spans 16 amino acids. The CDR3 DNA is TGTGCCAGCAGTTTACTAGCGGGGTCGAACACCGGGGAGCTGTTTTTT. Translation: CASSLLAGSNTGELFF.

This clonotype was observed at least ten times. The rearrangement joins TRBV25-1 to TRBJ1-2, with D unresolved. The CDR3 is made up of 12 amino acids. V was pared by 5 bases and J by 4 bases, with 8 bases between. Germline V gene data show CDR1 as MGHDK and CDR2 as SYGVNS. The CDR3 sequence: CASSRSVYGYTF. Written as DNA, the CDR3 is TGTGCCAGCAGTCGGTCAGTCTATGGCTACACCTTC.

This chain uses TRBV25-1 with TRBJ2-3, with D maybe TRBD2 (6 bases). The CDR3 extends over 15 amino acids. Between the trimmed V and J ends, which lost 3 bases and 2 bases, there was a span of 12 bases. Germline CDR1 MGHDK, CDR2 SYGVNS. The CDR3: CASSDGSGPTDTQYF. In nucleotides, the CDR3 is TGTGCCAGCAGTGACGGTAGCGGACCCACAGATACGCAGTATTTT. Full variable domain (outside the CDR3, taken from reference TRBV25-1 and TRBJ2-3): EADIYQTPRYLVIGTGKKITLECSQTMGHDKMYWYQQDPGMELHLIHYSYGVNSTEKGDLSSESTVSRIRTEHFPLTLESARPSHTSQYLCASSDGSGPTDTQYFGPGTRLTVL.

The rearrangement links TRBV5-1 to TRBJ2-1; 7 bases align to TRBD1. CDR1 SGHRS and CDR2 YFSETQ come from the germline V gene. The J segment lost 9 bases and the V segment lost 4 bases, leaving 10 bases of the junction unmatched. The CDR3 extends over 14 amino acids. CDR3 nucleotides: TGCGCCAGCAGCGTAAAACAGGGGTCCGGTGAGCAGTTCTTC. This translates into CASSVKQGSGEQFF.

Ten or more counts support this clonotype. This CDR3 reads CASLGGPSAQYF. DNA for the CDR3: TGTGCCAGCCTAGGCGGCCCTTCCGCGCAGTACTTC. The chain joins TRBV11-2 to TRBJ2-7; D gene ambiguous. CDR3 length: 12 residues. CDR1 SGHAT and CDR2 FQNNGV come from the germline V gene. Trimming left V 8 bases short and J 9 bases short, with 17 bases between. Full variable domain (rest looked up from reference TRBV11-2 and TRBJ2-7): EAGVAQSPRYKIIEKRQSVAFWCNPISGHATLYWYQQILGQGPKLLIQFQNNGVVDDSQLPKDRFSAERLKGVDSTLKIQPAKLEDSAVYLCASLGGPSAQYFGPGTRLTVT.

This clonotype has only a few counts. The chain links TRBV27 to TRBJ1-2; D is undetermined. Trimming shortened V by 5 bases and J by 7 bases, and 8 bases separated the two germline ends. The CDR3 loop spans 11 amino acids. The germline gives CDR1 MNHEY, CDR2 SMNVEV (reference sequence). CDR3 sequence: CASSDGSGYTF. The CDR3 region has the DNA TGTGCCAGCAGTGATGGTTCTGGCTACACCTTC.